One sample yielded the 2 T cell receptor beta chains listed below, sequenced in a study of blood T cells in healthy people across ages. For the second PCR, which ran for about 6 to 11 cycles, a sample-barcoded 5' primer and a J-beta primer mix were used. Via MiXCR, TCRdb re-called the 5' RACE reads, giving one row per CDR3 protein. The table lists approximately 600,000 distinct CDR3 sequences, approximately 50% of them singletons. The sequencing input was blood. These TCRs come from a man between 60 and 75 years old in good health.

The CDR3 protein is CASSLGPGGTNTF. The DNA of the CDR3 is TGTGCCAGCAGTTTAGGCCCTGGGGGTACGAACACCTTC. The chain couples TRBV12-3 or TRBV12-4 to TRBJ1-2, with TRBD1 as a possible D gene (5 bases). The CDR3 is 13 amino acids. The V end was cut by 1 base, the J end by 12 bases, with 15 bases between.

The rearrangement uses TRBV12-3 or TRBV12-4 and TRBJ1-5, with a possible D match to TRBD1 (5 bases). The CDR3 length is 15 residues. The V end lost 8 bases, the J end lost 6 bases, and 20 bases lay between the germline ends. The CDR3 here is CASARGPGVVQPQHF. For the CDR3, the DNA is TGTGCCAGCGCTAGGGGTCCCGGTGTTGTTCAGCCCCAGCATTTT.